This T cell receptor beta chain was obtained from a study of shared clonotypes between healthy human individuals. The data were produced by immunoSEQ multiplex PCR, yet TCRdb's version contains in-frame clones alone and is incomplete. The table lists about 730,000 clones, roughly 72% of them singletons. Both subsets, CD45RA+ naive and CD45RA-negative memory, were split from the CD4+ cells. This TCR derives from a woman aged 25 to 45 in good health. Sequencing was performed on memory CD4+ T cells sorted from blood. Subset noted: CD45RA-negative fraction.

The CDR3 reads CASTSRGRAKTQYF. The CDR3 nucleotides are TGTGCCAGCACCTCAAGGGGGAGGGCGAAGACCCAGTACTTC. V gene TRBV7-6 combines with J gene TRBJ2-5; maybe TRBD2 (7 bases). V lost 7 bases and J 6 bases, leaving 18 bases between the germline ends. The CDR3 has 14 amino acids. Germline V CDR1 and CDR2: SGHVS, FNYEAQ. Full variable domain (missing parts from reference TRBV7-6 and TRBJ2-5): GAGVSQSPRYKVTKRGQDVALRCDPISGHVSLYWYRQALGQGPEFLTYFNYEAQQDKSGLPNDRFSAERPEGSISTLTIQRTEQRDSAMYRCASTSRGRAKTQYFGPGTRLLVL.